This T cell receptor (beta chain) was observed in a study of blood T cell repertoires in COVID-19. Looking at the study overall: The United States, Italy and Spain provided the acute and convalescent COVID-19 samples. PBMCs, B-cell-depleted T cells, or T cells provided the cDNA or gDNA that made up the material.

The V gene end was trimmed by 3 bases and the J gene end by 4 bases; junction bases not matched to a gene: 4. Germline V gene lookup returns CDR1 DFQATT and CDR2 SNEGSKA (reference sequence). The CDR3 length is 15 residues. In the original processing: Using reference gene primer amplification, nucleated cell counts were estimated. The table came from immunoSEQ multiplex PCR; TCRdb's copy has only in-frame clones and leaves some out. The DNA was the basis for D and trimming; V, J and clone size are from that table. Here the sample spans about 140,000 clones, around 88% being singletons. The V gene is TRBV20-1, the J gene TRBJ2-1; 12 nucleotides agree with TRBD2. The sample was peripheral blood. This TCR came from an older woman with acute or convalescent COVID-19. CDR3 sequence reads: CSASLGTSGYNEQFF. For the CDR3, the DNA is TGCAGTGCTAGTCTCGGGACTAGCGGGTACAATGAGCAGTTCTTC.